The following is a T cell receptor (beta chain) sequence with its context. The CDR3 loop spans 14 amino acids. CDR1 and CDR2 (germline): SGHRS, YFSETQ. V shed 6 bases and J 6 bases; nucleotides not matched to a gene: 9. Clones were read by immunoSEQ multiplex PCR, and TCRdb kept only the in-frame ones, dropping some. The table has some 84,000 clones, roughly nine tenths seen once; the top ten hold approximately 0.42%. This specimen belongs to a study of technical replicates of blood from several donors. V is TRBV5-1 and J is TRBJ1-2; 9 bases fit TRBD1. The sequence was obtained from a human donor in good health. Material for sequencing was T cells isolated from PBMCs. This CDR3 reads CASNRDRAIDGYTF. DNA for the CDR3: TGCGCCAGCAACCGGGACAGGGCAATTGATGGCTACACCTTC.